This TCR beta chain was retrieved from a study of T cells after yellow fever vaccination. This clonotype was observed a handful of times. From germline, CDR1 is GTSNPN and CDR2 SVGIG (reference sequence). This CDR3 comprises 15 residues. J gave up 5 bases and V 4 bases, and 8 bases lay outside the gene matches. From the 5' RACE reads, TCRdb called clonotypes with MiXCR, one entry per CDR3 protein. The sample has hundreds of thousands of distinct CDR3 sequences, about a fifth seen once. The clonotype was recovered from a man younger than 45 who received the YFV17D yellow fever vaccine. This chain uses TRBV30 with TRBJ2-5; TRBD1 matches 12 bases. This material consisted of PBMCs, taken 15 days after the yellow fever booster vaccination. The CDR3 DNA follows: TGTGCCTGGAACCGAGGGACAGGGGGCGGGGAGACCCAGTACTTC. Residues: CAWNRGTGGGETQYF.